Below are 29 T cell receptor beta chains sequenced from a single sample in a study of graft-versus-host responses after intestinal transplantation. Only in-frame clones appear in the TCRdb table, and some are missing; sequencing was by immunoSEQ multiplex PCR. The sample has 43,000 or so clones; 85% to 95% are singletons. Material: PBMCs, obtained about 120 weeks after a first intestinal transplant, on the day of a second. The source of these receptors is a human patient who received an intestinal transplant, so some T cells may come from the graft donor.

The chain recombines TRBV11-2 with TRBJ2-6, with D hard to call. Germline V gene sequence: CDR1 SGHAT, CDR2 FQNNGV. Trimming stripped 5 bases from V and 0 bases from J, with 8 bases between. There are 15 residues in the CDR3. The DNA for the CDR3 is TGTGCCAGCAGCCAGAAAAGCTCTGGGGCCAACGTCCTGACTTTC. Encoded protein: CASSQKSSGANVLTF.

The chain joins TRBV5-1 to TRBJ2-7, with TRBD2 matching 8 bases. Germline values: CDR1 SGHRS, CDR2 YFSETQ. V dropped 3 bases and J dropped 6; count of bases not matched to a gene: 8. CDR3 length equals 14 residues. CDR3 in amino acids: CASSSGLAGFEQYF. The CDR3 DNA is TGCGCCAGCAGCTCTGGACTAGCAGGGTTCGAGCAGTACTTC.

Worth noting for this clone: This same CDR3 is encoded by further DNA sequences in the sample. The rearrangement uses TRBV5-6 and TRBJ2-7, with 14 bases fitting TRBD2. Germline V gene data show CDR1 as SGHDT and CDR2 as YYEEEE. With V trimmed by 0 bases and J by 7 bases, 6 bases remained unmatched. The CDR3 runs 16 residues. The CDR3 reads CASSLGLAGGGREQYF. CDR3 sequence (DNA): TGTGCCAGCAGCTTGGGACTAGCGGGAGGGGGTCGGGAGCAGTACTTC.

As to this clone: One end of the junction fails to match germline, which may point to a read error. This chain uses TRBV7-8 with TRBJ1-1; no definite D call. The germline gives CDR1 SGHVS, CDR2 FQNEAQ. The CDR3 spans 13 residues. The CDR3 is CASSLGPSTETFF. The CDR3 bases are TGTGCCAGCAGCCTCGGGCCCAGCACTGAAACTTTCTTT.

This sequence joins TRBV7-4 and TRBJ1-3; 12 bases agree with TRBD1. V lost 4 bases and J lost 4; bases outside the gene matches: 8. Germline CDR1 is SGHVT and CDR2 is SQSDAQ. This CDR3 comprises 17 residues. CDR3 sequence: CASSSTPGQGAGNTIYF. The CDR3, as DNA: TGTGCCAGCAGCTCGACCCCGGGACAGGGGGCAGGAAACACCATATATTTT.

This clone was recorded only once. The chain recombines TRBV28 with TRBJ2-1, with 7 nucleotides matching TRBD1. V was clipped by 6 bases and J by 10 bases; unmatched bases: 6. Germline V gene data show CDR1 as MDHEN and CDR2 as SYDVKM. This CDR3 has 12 amino acids. For the CDR3, the DNA is TGTGCCAGCAGCTGGGACAGTGACGAGCAGTTCTTC. Translating it yields CASSWDSDEQFF.

On this clone: Other DNA sequences within the sample encode an identical CDR3. J is TRBJ2-5 and V is TRBV5-1; D unclear. The germline V and J ends were trimmed by 0 bases and 5 bases, with 2 bases remaining between them. The CDR3 covers 11 residues. Germline-derived CDR1 and CDR2 are SGHRS and YFSETQ. This CDR3 is CASSLEETQYF. The CDR3 nucleotides are TGCGCCAGCAGCTTGGAGGAGACCCAGTACTTC.

V gene TRBV30 combines with J gene TRBJ2-6; D is ambiguous. V lost 5 bases to trimming and J lost 1 base, with 15 bases between them. The germline gives CDR1 GTSNPN, CDR2 SVGIG (reference sequence). CDR3 size: 16 residues. CDR3 sequence reads: CAWGLMSSSGANVLTF. The CDR3 DNA is TGTGCCTGGGGCCTGATGTCTTCTTCTGGGGCCAACGTCCTGACTTTC.

The genes are TRBV28 and TRBJ1-1; tentative D call: TRBD1 (6 bases). From germline, CDR1 is MDHEN and CDR2 SYDVKM. This CDR3 has 12 amino acids. V lost 5 bases and J lost 8, with 12 bases in between. CDR3 coding DNA: TGTGCCAGCAGTCTAGACAGGCCCGAAGCTTTCTTT. It encodes CASSLDRPEAFF.

The J gene is TRBJ2-7, the V gene TRBV18, with TRBD2 matching over 14 bases. In germline, CDR1 is KGHSH, CDR2 LQKENI. V dropped 3 bases and J dropped 0; count of bases not matched to a gene: 1. This CDR3 spans 16 amino acids. The CDR3 nucleotides read TGTGCCAGCTCACCTGGGACTAGCGGGAGCTCCTACGAGCAGTACTTC. This gives the protein CASSPGTSGSSYEQYF.

This clone showed up just a few times. The rearrangement uses TRBV5-1 and TRBJ2-1; D remains ambiguous. V was clipped by 3 bases and J by 5 bases, with 12 bases between them. This CDR3 spans 14 amino acids. CDR1 is SGHRS and CDR2 is YFSETQ in the germline V gene. The CDR3 DNA reads as TGCGCCAGCAGCTCTATTCCAGCCCACAATGAGCAGTTCTTC. It is translated as CASSSIPAHNEQFF.

The rearrangement uses TRBV27 and TRBJ2-1; unclear D gene. Germline V gives CDR1 MNHEY, CDR2 SMNVEV (reference sequence). Between the trimmed V and J ends, which lost 5 bases and 0 bases, there was a span of 20 bases. This CDR3 spans 18 amino acids. The CDR3 sequence: CASSPTPRQMSSYNEQFF. In nucleotides, the CDR3 is TGTGCCAGCAGTCCAACCCCCCGACAAATGAGCTCCTACAATGAGCAGTTCTTC.

The chain is built from TRBV6-6 and TRBJ1-3; D gene uncertain. This CDR3 is 15 amino acids long. V lost 6 bases to trimming and J lost 0 bases, with 12 bases between them. Germline loops: CDR1 MNHNY, CDR2 SVGAGI (reference sequence). The DNA of the CDR3 is TGTGCCAGCAGCCCCCGGTTCTTCTCTGGAAACACCATATATTTT. Encoded protein: CASSPRFFSGNTIYF.

The chain joins TRBV27 to TRBJ2-5; maybe TRBD2 (6 bases). The end of the DNA is better explained by TRBJ2-7, so the J call may be wrong. This CDR3 comprises 14 residues. Germline V gene lookup returns CDR1 MNHEY and CDR2 SMNVEV (reference sequence). DNA of the CDR3: TGTGCCAGCACCGGTTGGGGGGAGAAGAACGAGCAGTACTTC. This translates into CASTGWGEKNEQYF.

The rearrangement uses TRBV6-5 and TRBJ2-1; 8 nucleotides agree with TRBD2. The CDR3 runs to 15 residues. The V gene end was trimmed by 5 bases and the J gene end by 6 bases; junction bases not matched to a gene: 9. In germline, CDR1 is MNHEY, CDR2 SVGAGI. The CDR3 DNA sequence: TGTGCCAGCAGTAACGAGCGGGAGTTATCCAATGAGCAGTTCTTC. Protein product: CASSNERELSNEQFF.

The rearrangement uses TRBV28 and TRBJ1-4, with TRBD1 matching 8 bases. Trimming removed 5 bases from V and 8 bases from J; junction bases left unmatched: 7. CDR1 and CDR2 (germline): MDHEN, SYDVKM. CDR3 length equals 14 residues. The CDR3 DNA reads TGTGCCAGCAGTCCAGGGGGCGCGGGGGAAAAACTGTTTTTT. It translates to CASSPGGAGEKLFF.

Comments on this clone: The sample carries other DNA sequences with the same CDR3. V gene TRBV7-3 combines with J gene TRBJ2-1; D unresolved. CDR3 length: 15 residues. Deletions cut 9 bases from V and 9 bases from J, with 24 bases between. CDR1 SGHTA and CDR2 FQGTGA come from the germline V gene. The CDR3 loop is CASSQERTYGGEQFF. CDR3 DNA sequence: TGTGCCAGTAGCCAAGAGAGGACGTACGGCGGTGAGCAGTTCTTC.

This clone was seen only a few times. It may be a read error: a sequence one base away is much more abundant. V and J are TRBV6-5 and TRBJ2-3; 9 positions agree with TRBD2. This CDR3 is built from 14 residues. Germline CDR1 and CDR2: MNHEY and SVGAGI. CDR3 loop: CARRGAGGGDTQYF. CDR3 DNA sequence: TGTGCCCGCAGGGGGGCGGGAGGGGGGGATACGCAGTATTTT.

A few counts support this clone. V and J are TRBV6-1 and TRBJ2-7, with 14 bases that match TRBD2. This CDR3 is 15 amino acids long. The ends lost 3 bases at V and 2 bases at J; junction bases unmatched: 0. CDR1 is MNHNS, CDR2 SASEGT, per germline. CDR3 DNA sequence: TGTGCCAGCAGTGAGGGACTAGCGGGGGCCTACGAGCAGTACTTC. Protein product: CASSEGLAGAYEQYF.

J is TRBJ2-5 and V is TRBV27, with 8 bases aligning to TRBD2. The length of the CDR3 is 15 residues. Looked up from germline, CDR1 is MNHEY and CDR2 is SMNVEV (reference sequence). Trimming removed 6 bases from V and 2 bases from J; junction bases left unmatched: 8. CDR3: CASSRGGLLQETQYF. CDR3 in DNA: TGTGCCAGCAGCCGGGGGGGCTTGCTGCAAGAGACCCAGTACTTC.

V is TRBV27 and J is TRBJ2-1; TRBD2 matches 11 bases. Germline V gene lookup returns CDR1 MNHEY and CDR2 SMNVEV (reference sequence). The CDR3 is 19 amino acids. Trimming took 2 bases from V and 3 from J; bases not matched to a gene: 12. The CDR3 region is CASSLLGLAGRHFYNEQFF. CDR3 DNA: TGTGCCAGCAGTTTACTTGGACTAGCGGGCCGACATTTCTACAATGAGCAGTTCTTC.

The chain links TRBV5-1 to TRBJ2-1, with TRBD1 as a possible D gene (8 bases). Germline CDR1 reads SGHRS; CDR2 reads YFSETQ. The CDR3 spans 15 residues. The V end was cut by 1 base, the J end by 4 bases, with 12 bases between. CDR3 sequence (DNA): TGCGCCAGCAGCTTGCAACAGGGGGGGTACAATGAGCAGTTCTTC. Protein: CASSLQQGGYNEQFF.

In the case of this clone: An end of the junction does not agree with germline; a read error may underlie this. V is TRBV5-1 and J is TRBJ2-1; D perhaps matches TRBD1 (7 bases). The CDR3 is 15 amino acids. Germline CDR1 is SGHRS and CDR2 is YFSETQ. The CDR3 loop reads CASSLAPDRRDERFF. The DNA of the CDR3 is TGCGCCAGCAGCTTGGCCCCGGACAGGCGGGATGAGCGGTTCTTC. Using reference TRBV5-1 and TRBJ2-1 for the parts outside the CDR3, the full variable domain is KAGVTQTPRYLIKTRGQQVTLSCSPISGHRSVSWYQQTPGQGLQFLFEYFSETQRNKGNFPGRFSGRQFSNSRSEMNVSTLELGDSALYLCASSLAPDRRDERFFGPGTRLTVL.

This chain uses TRBV7-2 with TRBJ1-1; D gene unclear. In germline, CDR1 is SGHTA, CDR2 FQGNSA. V lost 5 bases to trimming and J lost 1 base, with 14 bases between them. The CDR3 loop spans 15 amino acids. This CDR3 reads CASSPLLRENTEAFF. In nucleotides, the CDR3 is TGTGCCAGCAGCCCACTCTTGAGGGAGAACACTGAAGCTTTCTTT. Combining the CDR3 with reference TRBV7-2 and TRBJ1-1 gives the whole variable domain GAGVSQSPSNKVTEKGKDVELRCDPISGHTALYWYRQSLGQGLEFLIYFQGNSAPDKSGLPSDRFSAERTGGSVSTLTIQRTQQEDSAVYLCASSPLLRENTEAFFGQGTRLTVV.

This chain connects TRBV19 to TRBJ2-2, with 10 bases that match TRBD2. The CDR3 loop spans 19 amino acids. The V gene end was trimmed by 5 bases and the J gene end by 5 bases; junction bases not matched to a gene: 17. In germline, CDR1 is LNHDA, CDR2 SQIVND (reference sequence). The CDR3 is CASSPAWGAGGPRTGELFF. The CDR3 nucleotides are TGTGCCAGTAGTCCGGCCTGGGGAGCGGGAGGGCCGCGGACCGGGGAGCTGTTTTTT.

This clone was found once. The chain recombines TRBV23-1 with TRBJ2-7, with TRBD2 matching 14 bases. TRBV23-1 is filed as an ORF, its function uncertain. The J segment lost 5 bases and the V segment lost 2 bases, leaving 20 bases of the junction unmatched. This CDR3 is 21 amino acids long. In DNA form, the CDR3 reads TGCGCCAGCAGTCAACTGAGTACCGGGACTAGCGGGAGTGTAGTCTCAGACGAGCAGTACTTC. Translation gives CASSQLSTGTSGSVVSDEQYF.

The chain couples TRBV30 to TRBJ2-5; D possibly corresponds to TRBD2 (6 bases). Trimming stripped 6 bases from V and 4 bases from J, with 24 bases between. This CDR3 has 16 residues. Germline CDR1 reads GTSNPN; CDR2 reads SVGIG (reference sequence). The CDR3 protein is CACTPQVGLGGETQYF. The CDR3 region has the DNA TGTGCCTGTACGCCCCAGGTTGGGTTGGGAGGAGAGACCCAGTACTTC.

The chain recombines TRBV15 with TRBJ2-3, with D possibly being TRBD2 (7 bases). Germline loops: CDR1 LNHNV, CDR2 YYDKDF (reference sequence). V lost 0 bases and J lost 2, with 9 bases in between. CDR3 size: 15 residues. The CDR3 DNA is TGTGCCACCAGCAGAGAAGGGGGGGTCACAGATACGCAGTATTTT. Translating it yields CATSREGGVTDTQYF.

This clone was detected once. The gene calls are TRBV20-1 and TRBJ2-2; D is ambiguous. CDR1 is DFQATT and CDR2 is SNEGSKA in the germline V gene (reference sequence). V shed 0 bases and J shed 7 bases, with 3 bases lying between them. The CDR3 loop spans 11 amino acids. The CDR3 spells CSARDDGELFF. Here the CDR3 DNA reads TGCAGTGCTAGAGATGACGGGGAGCTGTTTTTT.